Sequencing of this T cell receptor (beta chain) was carried out in a study of blood T cell repertoires in COVID-19. Under the authors' procedure: Estimation of nucleated cell counts relied on the amplification of reference gene primers. TCRdb keeps only in-frame clones here, not all; method: immunoSEQ multiplex PCR. The V and J calls and clone size come from that table; D and trimming were worked out from the DNA. The table records roughly 250,000 clones, 81% of them present only once. On this clone: A read error may produce the germline difference seen at one junction end.

The TCR comes from a woman aged 60-75 years with active or convalescent COVID-19. The sequencing input was peripheral blood.

The CDR3 DNA reads TGCAGCGTCGAAGGGGGCCCAGGGTCCGACTATGGCTACACCTTC. Its protein is CSVEGGPGSDYGYTF. V gene TRBV29-1 combines with J gene TRBJ1-2; 7 bases match TRBD1. This CDR3 has 15 residues. Germline V gene lookup returns CDR1 SQVTM and CDR2 ANQGSEA. The variable domain in full, with the rest retrieved from reference TRBV29-1 and TRBJ1-2, is SAVISQKPSRDICQRGTSLTIQCQVDSQVTMMFWYRQQPGQSLTLIATANQGSEATYESGFVIDKFPISRPNLTFSTLTVSNMSPEDSSIYLCSVEGGPGSDYGYTFGSGTRLTVV.